Each of the 32 T cell receptor beta chains below was sequenced from the same sample in a study of OX40 agonist ivuxolimab in advanced cancers. The library was prepared using the immunoSEQ multiplex PCR assay. TCRdb's version of the immuneACCESS table is confined to in-frame rearrangements and falls short of the full clone set. An unresolved V gene accounts for under half of the shortfall where checked; the remainder is of unknown origin. The sample table lists tens of thousands of clones, roughly 76% of them with a count of one. 20% to 25% of the sample goes to the ten largest clones. Specimen: CD4+ or CD8+ T cells sorted from blood, collected in a trial of the OX40 agonist ivuxolimab. These receptors were obtained from an adult with an advanced solid tumor such as melanoma, head and neck, liver or kidney cancer.

V and J are TRBV30 and TRBJ2-1; D is possibly TRBD1 or TRBD2 (5 bases each). The V end was cut by 0 bases, the J end by 7 bases, with 25 bases between. CDR3 size: 18 residues. Germline CDR1 and CDR2: GTSNPN and SVGIG (reference sequence). The CDR3 loop is CAWSVRVTSGAHMNEQFF. The CDR3 DNA reads TGTGCCTGGAGTGTACGAGTAACGTCCGGGGCACACATGAATGAGCAGTTCTTC.

The table lists this clone with a count of one. This chain joins TRBV2 and TRBJ2-5; D is perhaps TRBD1 (5 bases). Germline values: CDR1 SNHLY, CDR2 FYNNEI. The CDR3 runs 15 residues. Trimming left V 9 bases short and J 1 base short, with 18 bases between. DNA of the CDR3: TGTGCCAGTGGAAGGGGCAACCCGGGCCAAGAGACCCAGTACTTC. It is translated as CASGRGNPGQETQYF. Full variable domain (remainder filled in from reference TRBV2 and TRBJ2-5): EPEVTQTPSHQVTQMGQEVILRCVPISNHLYFYWYRQILGQKVEFLVSFYNNEISEKSEIFDDQFSVERPDGSNFTLKIRSTKLEDSAMYFCASGRGNPGQETQYFGPGTRLLVL.

This chain joins TRBV2 and TRBJ2-1; tentatively, D is TRBD1 (5 bases). The CDR3 is 13 amino acids. Germline V gives CDR1 SNHLY, CDR2 FYNNEI. V was pared by 6 bases and J by 3 bases, with 9 bases between. CDR3 in DNA: TGTGCCAGCAGGGCGACAGTCTACAATGAGCAGTTCTTC. It codes for CASRATVYNEQFF.

The sample holds a few counts of this clone. The rearrangement links TRBV7-9 to TRBJ2-1; 7 bases map to TRBD2. CDR3 length: 17 residues. In germline, CDR1 is SEHNR, CDR2 FQNEAQ (reference sequence). J was trimmed by 0 bases and V by 5 bases; bases with no gene match: 10. The CDR3 coding sequence is TGTGCCAGCAGCACCCGACTAGCCCGCAGCTCCTACAATGAGCAGTTCTTC. This translates into CASSTRLARSSYNEQFF.

With respect to this clone: This may arise from a read error, as a much more abundant clone is one base away. The same CDR3 also results from other DNA sequences found in this sample. The gene calls are TRBV27 and TRBJ2-7; the D gene is possibly TRBD1 (5 bases). The CDR3 runs 13 residues. Germline V lookup: CDR1 MNHEY, CDR2 SMNVEV (reference sequence). Written as DNA, the CDR3 is TGCGCCAGCAGTTCAGGAGACAGCTACGAGCAGTACTTC. It codes for CASSSGDSYEQYF.

This chain links TRBV28 with TRBJ1-4, with D hard to call. Trimming took 4 bases from V and 14 from J, leaving 14 bases between them. The CDR3 runs 12 residues. Germline CDR1 and CDR2: MDHEN and SYDVKM. The DNA for the CDR3 is TGTGCCAGCAGTTCGAGAGTTCTGGGGCTGTTTTTT. Protein product: CASSSRVLGLFF. The full variable domain, in which reference TRBV28 and TRBJ1-4 provide the parts outside the CDR3, is DVKVTQSSRYLVKRTGEKVFLECVQDMDHENMFWYRQDPGLGLRLIYFSYDVKMKEKGDIPEGYSVSREKKERFSLILESASTNQTSMYLCASSSRVLGLFFGSGTQLSVL.

V gene TRBV4-1 combines with J gene TRBJ1-2, with D perhaps matching TRBD1 (6 bases). Trimming took 0 bases from V and 1 from J, leaving 12 bases between them. This CDR3 spans 16 amino acids. The germline V gene has CDR1 MGHRA and CDR2 YSYEKL. CDR3 DNA: TGCGCCAGCAGCCAAGATCTCAGGGGTGGTAACTATGGCTACACCTTC. Protein: CASSQDLRGGNYGYTF.

This clone has a single count. The chain couples TRBV6-6 to TRBJ1-1; D not certain. This CDR3 is 14 amino acids long. Trimming shortened V by 3 bases and J by 6 bases, and 14 bases separated the two germline ends. Per germline, CDR1 MNHNY and CDR2 SVGAGI (reference sequence). CDR3 residues: CASSYRGSYAEAFF. The CDR3 DNA reads as TGTGCCAGCAGTTATCGTGGGAGTTATGCTGAAGCTTTCTTT.

There are a few counts of this clone. The chain employs TRBV7-9 and TRBJ2-3; no firm D call. CDR1 and CDR2 (germline): SEHNR, FQNEAQ (reference sequence). This CDR3 spans 12 amino acids. Trimming took off 5 bases at V and 4 bases at J, with 7 bases between the two ends. CDR3 DNA sequence: TGTGCCAGCAGCCTCACGGCAGATACGCAGTATTTT. Its translation: CASSLTADTQYF.

The chain links TRBV15 to TRBJ1-1, with D possibly being TRBD1 (5 bases). CDR3 size: 12 residues. Trimming took 0 bases from V and 11 from J, leaving 10 bases between them. In germline, CDR1 is LNHNV, CDR2 YYDKDF (reference sequence). CDR3 protein: CATSRDIGAAFF. CDR3 DNA sequence: TGTGCCACCAGCAGAGATATTGGGGCCGCTTTCTTT.

This sequence joins TRBV30 and TRBJ2-5, with a weak D call TRBD2 (5 bases). CDR3 length: 14 residues. Trimming took 1 base from V and 3 from J, leaving 12 bases between them. Germline V CDR1 and CDR2: GTSNPN, SVGIG (reference sequence). The CDR3, as DNA: TGTGCCTGGAGTGCCGGACTGAATAAAGAGACCCAGTACTTC. Translating gives CAWSAGLNKETQYF. Full variable domain (remainder filled in from reference TRBV30 and TRBJ2-5): SQTIHQWPATLVQPVGSPLSLECTVEGTSNPNLYWYRQAAGRGLQLLFYSVGIGQISSEVPQNLSASRPQDRQFILSSKKLLLSDSGFYLCAWSAGLNKETQYFGPGTRLLVL.

The chain uses TRBV29-1 and TRBJ2-5; D is perhaps TRBD2 (5 bases). The CDR3 totals 14 residues. Germline CDR1 reads SQVTM; CDR2 reads ANQGSEA. Trimming pared 3 bases from V and 1 base from J, leaving 12 bases between. The chain's CDR3 is CSVDRVRGQETQYF. CDR3 coding DNA: TGCAGCGTTGATCGGGTTCGGGGCCAAGAGACCCAGTACTTC.

This clone appeared once. The V and J genes are TRBV6-5 and TRBJ1-2; D unresolved. Germline lookup yields CDR1 MNHEY and CDR2 SVGAGI. Trimming stripped 0 bases from V and 6 bases from J, with 14 bases between. The CDR3 extends over 15 amino acids. CDR3 loop: CASSYSIGIRDGYTF. CDR3 DNA: TGTGCCAGCAGTTACTCGATCGGGATTCGCGATGGCTACACCTTC.

The chain uses TRBV6-6 and TRBJ2-3; no clear D gene. The CDR3 extends over 14 amino acids. The germline gives CDR1 MNHNY, CDR2 SVGAGI (reference sequence). V was trimmed by 7 bases and J by 0 bases, leaving 11 bases between them. CDR3 in DNA: TGTGCCAGCAAGGTCACGGCGAGCACAGATACGCAGTATTTT. Amino acids: CASKVTASTDTQYF.

The V call is TRBV11-3, the J call TRBJ2-1; 7 bases align to TRBD2. CDR3 length: 14 residues. The germline V gene encodes CDR1 SGHNT and CDR2 YENEEA. The trim removed 5 bases at V and 3 bases at J, leaving 4 bases unmatched. CDR3 DNA sequence: TGTGCCAGCAGCAGAAGCGGGGACTACAATGAGCAGTTCTTC. This codes for CASSRSGDYNEQFF.

The J gene is TRBJ1-1, the V gene TRBV18; 9 positions match TRBD1. CDR1 and CDR2 (germline): KGHSH, LQKENI. This CDR3 is 16 amino acids long. The trim removed 6 bases at V and 4 bases at J, leaving 12 bases unmatched. The CDR3 DNA reads as TGTGCCAGCTCCCCCGGGGGGACAGGGTGGACCACTGAAGCTTTCTTT. Translating it yields CASSPGGTGWTTEAFF.

V gene TRBV28 combines with J gene TRBJ2-5; 7 bases map to TRBD1. J lost 5 bases, V lost 3 bases, and 3 bases had no gene match. Germline V gene sequence: CDR1 MDHEN, CDR2 SYDVKM. The CDR3 length is 13 residues. In DNA, the CDR3 is TGTGCCAGCAGTTTCGCACAGGGGGAGACCCAGTACTTC. It specifies CASSFAQGETQYF.

The gene calls are TRBV19 and TRBJ1-1, with D maybe TRBD1 (5 bases). This CDR3 contains 14 residues. Trimming took off 1 base at V and 11 bases at J, with 17 bases between the two ends. CDR1 LNHDA and CDR2 SQIVND come from the germline V gene (reference sequence). The CDR3 is CASSIGRGDRGAFF. The CDR3 DNA follows: TGTGCCAGTAGTATAGGAAGAGGGGATCGCGGGGCTTTCTTT.

This clone was seen a single time. This chain links TRBV10-2 with TRBJ2-1, with TRBD1 identical over 7 bases. This CDR3 is 13 amino acids long. CDR1 and CDR2 from the germline V gene are WSHSY and SAAADI. The J segment lost 6 bases and the V segment lost 6 bases, leaving 5 bases of the junction unmatched. This CDR3 is CASRETGSNEQFF. The CDR3 region has the DNA TGCGCCAGCAGGGAGACAGGGAGCAATGAGCAGTTCTTC.

The V and J genes are TRBV6-1 and TRBJ1-5; weak D call: TRBD1 (6 bases). The germline CDR1 and CDR2 sequences are MNHNS and SASEGT. Trimming removed 8 bases from V and 4 bases from J, with 18 bases in between. The CDR3 runs 15 residues. The CDR3 bases are TGTGCCAGCCTAGGGGGAACCGGTACGAATCAGCCCCAGCATTTT. Its protein product is CASLGGTGTNQPQHF.

The rearrangement links TRBV6-5 to TRBJ2-7, with TRBD2 matching over 7 bases. The CDR3 is made up of 13 amino acids. V shed 5 bases, J shed 3 bases, and the junction held 4 bases outside the gene matches. The germline gives CDR1 MNHEY, CDR2 SVGAGI. The CDR3 DNA follows: TGTGCCAGCAGTCCGCGGGAGATCTACGAGCAGTACTTC. It specifies CASSPREIYEQYF.

This chain uses TRBV28 with TRBJ2-7, with 12 bases matching TRBD1. V was pared by 5 bases and J by 3 bases, with 8 bases of the junction left unmatched. There are 16 residues in the CDR3. The germline gives CDR1 MDHEN, CDR2 SYDVKM. The CDR3 spells CASSPKGTGGGYEQYF. The CDR3 region has the DNA TGTGCCAGCAGTCCAAAGGGGACAGGGGGCGGCTACGAGCAGTACTTC.

The chain couples TRBV14 to TRBJ2-7, with 13 bases aligning to TRBD2. V was pared by 4 bases and J by 9 bases, with 9 bases of the junction left unmatched. This CDR3 is built from 15 residues. Germline lookup yields CDR1 SGHDN and CDR2 FVKESK. The CDR3 nucleotides read TGTGCCAGCAGCCTCACCGGGACTAGCGGGAATGCGCAGTACTTC. The encoded protein is CASSLTGTSGNAQYF.

V gene TRBV30 combines with J gene TRBJ2-7, with 9 bases that match TRBD2. The trim removed 7 bases at V and 3 bases at J, leaving 7 bases unmatched. Germline V gene lookup returns CDR1 GTSNPN and CDR2 SVGIG (reference sequence). The CDR3 length is 13 residues. The CDR3 DNA is TGTGCCTTTCAACTAGCGGGTAACTACGAGCAGTACTTC. Translated, it gives CAFQLAGNYEQYF. Looking up the rest from reference TRBV30 and TRBJ2-7 gives the full variable domain: SQTIHQWPATLVQPVGSPLSLECTVEGTSNPNLYWYRQAAGRGLQLLFYSVGIGQISSEVPQNLSASRPQDRQFILSSKKLLLSDSGFYLCAFQLAGNYEQYFGPGTRLTVT.

This chain links TRBV6-1 with TRBJ2-7, with D perhaps matching TRBD1 (6 bases). Trimming left V 11 bases short and J 2 bases short, with 10 bases between. There are 11 residues in the CDR3. Germline lookup yields CDR1 MNHNS and CDR2 SASEGT. DNA for the CDR3: TGTGCCGGGGGACACCCCTACGAGCAGTACTTC. It translates to CAGGHPYEQYF.

This chain connects TRBV18 to TRBJ1-5, with D uncertain. Germline-derived CDR1 and CDR2 are KGHSH and LQKENI. This CDR3 has 13 amino acids. Deletions cut 5 bases from V and 5 bases from J, with 10 bases between. Written as DNA, the CDR3 is TGTGCCAGCTCAGCAGGTGGGGATCAGCCCCAGCATTTT. It is translated as CASSAGGDQPQHF.

This rearrangement joins TRBV9 to TRBJ2-4; possibly TRBD2 for D (5 bases). CDR3 length: 16 residues. Germline lookup yields CDR1 SGDLS and CDR2 YYNGEE. Trimming removed 0 bases from V and 0 bases from J, with 10 bases in between. CDR3 protein: CASSVAPGRAKNIQYF. The DNA for the CDR3 is TGTGCCAGCAGCGTAGCACCGGGGAGAGCCAAAAACATTCAGTACTTC.

The chain couples TRBV9 to TRBJ2-3; 10 bases align to TRBD1. After removal of 7 bases from V and 5 bases from J, the junction contained 4 bases not matched to a gene. The CDR3 is made up of 13 amino acids. CDR1 is SGDLS, CDR2 YYNGEE, per germline. CDR3 in DNA: TGTGCCAGCGGGGACAGGGGCGGAGATACGCAGTATTTT. It translates to CASGDRGGDTQYF.

As for this clone: One end of the junction fails to match germline, which may point to a read error. This chain links TRBV5-4 with TRBJ1-2; D is unresolved. The CDR3 is 12 residues long. The V gene's germline CDR1 is SGHNT and CDR2 YYREEE (reference sequence). The CDR3 reads CASSPDGYGYTF. CDR3 coding DNA: TGTGCCAGCAGCCCCGACGGTTATGGGTACACCTTC.

The CDR3 is CASSHEGETQYF. The CDR3 DNA sequence: TGTGCCAGCAGCCATGAGGGCGAGACCCAGTACTTC. V is TRBV7-8 and J is TRBJ2-5; a weak D match, TRBD2 (5 bases). Deletions cut 5 bases from V and 5 bases from J, with 9 bases between. CDR3 length equals 12 residues. Germline-derived CDR1 and CDR2 are SGHVS and FQNEAQ.

The genes are TRBV6-5 and TRBJ1-1; D not resolved. The CDR3 contains 14 residues. The V gene lost 6 bases and the J gene lost 4 bases, with 15 bases spanning the gap. In germline, CDR1 is MNHEY, CDR2 SVGAGI. The CDR3 nucleotides are TGTGCCAGCAGGAGGGCCCACACGTCCACTGAAGCTTTCTTT. Translating gives CASRRAHTSTEAFF.

The chain is built from TRBV10-1 and TRBJ2-3, with D perhaps being TRBD1 or TRBD2 (5 bases each). V lost 5 bases and J 4 bases, leaving 13 bases between the germline ends. Germline-derived CDR1 and CDR2 are WNHNN and SYGVQD (reference sequence). The CDR3 runs to 14 residues. For the CDR3, the DNA is TGCGCCAGCAGTCCCTGGGACGTCCCAGATACGCAGTATTTT. Protein product: CASSPWDVPDTQYF.